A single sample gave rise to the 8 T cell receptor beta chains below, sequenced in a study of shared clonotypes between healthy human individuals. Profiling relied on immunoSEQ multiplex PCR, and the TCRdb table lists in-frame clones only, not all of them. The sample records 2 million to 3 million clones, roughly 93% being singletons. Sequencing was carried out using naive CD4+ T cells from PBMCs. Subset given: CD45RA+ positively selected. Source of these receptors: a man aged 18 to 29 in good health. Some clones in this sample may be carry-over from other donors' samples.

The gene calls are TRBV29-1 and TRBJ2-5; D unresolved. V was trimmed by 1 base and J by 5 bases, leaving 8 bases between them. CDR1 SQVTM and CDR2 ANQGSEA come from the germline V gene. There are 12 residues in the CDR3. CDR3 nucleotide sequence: TGCAGCGTTGAAGGGGGTGACGAGACCCAGTACTTC. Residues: CSVEGGDETQYF.

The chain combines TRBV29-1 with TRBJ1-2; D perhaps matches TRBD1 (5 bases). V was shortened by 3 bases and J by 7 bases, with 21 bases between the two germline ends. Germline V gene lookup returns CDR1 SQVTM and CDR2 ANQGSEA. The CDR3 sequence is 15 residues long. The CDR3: CSVDMAAGASAGYTF. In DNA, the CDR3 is TGCAGCGTTGATATGGCGGCCGGGGCATCCGCTGGCTACACCTTC.

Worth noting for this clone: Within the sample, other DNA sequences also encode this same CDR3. CDR3 in DNA: TGCAGTGCCCGGTTATATGGCTACACCTTC. This sequence encodes CSARLYGYTF. This chain connects TRBV20-1 to TRBJ1-2, with D hard to call. Germline CDR1 is DFQATT and CDR2 is SNEGSKA (reference sequence). V was trimmed by 6 bases and J by 5 bases, leaving 7 bases between them. The CDR3 loop spans 10 amino acids.

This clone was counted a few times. CDR3 sequence reads: CASSRTDGEPQHF. CDR3 nucleotide sequence: TGTGCCAGCTCACGGACTGACGGGGAGCCCCAGCATTTT. The V gene is TRBV18, the J gene TRBJ1-5, with no clear D. The V end lost 4 bases, the J end lost 8 bases, and 12 bases lay between the germline ends. This CDR3 spans 13 amino acids. Germline CDR1 is KGHSH and CDR2 is LQKENI.

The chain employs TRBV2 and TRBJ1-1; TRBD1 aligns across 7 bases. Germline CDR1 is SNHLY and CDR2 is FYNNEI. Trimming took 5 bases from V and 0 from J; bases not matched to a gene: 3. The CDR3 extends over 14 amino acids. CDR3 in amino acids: CASSLTGVNTEAFF. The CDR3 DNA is TGTGCCAGCAGTTTAACAGGGGTGAACACTGAAGCTTTCTTT.

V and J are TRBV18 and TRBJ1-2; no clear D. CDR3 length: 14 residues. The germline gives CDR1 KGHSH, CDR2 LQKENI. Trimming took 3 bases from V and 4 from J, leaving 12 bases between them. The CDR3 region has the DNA TGTGCCAGCTCACCTCTCGACGTATCCTATGGCTACACCTTC. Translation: CASSPLDVSYGYTF. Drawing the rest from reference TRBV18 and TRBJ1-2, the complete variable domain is NAGVMQNPRHLVRRRGQEARLRCSPMKGHSHVYWYRQLPEEGLKFMVYLQKENIIDESGMPKERFSAEFPKEGPSILRIQQVVRGDSAAYFCASSPLDVSYGYTFGSGTRLTVV.

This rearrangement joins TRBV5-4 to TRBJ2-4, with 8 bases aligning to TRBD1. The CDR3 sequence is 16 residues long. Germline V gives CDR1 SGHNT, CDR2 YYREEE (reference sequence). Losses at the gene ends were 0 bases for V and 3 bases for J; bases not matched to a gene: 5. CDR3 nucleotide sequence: TGTGCCAGCAGCTTGGTTTTAACAGGGGGCAAAAACATTCAGTACTTC. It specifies CASSLVLTGGKNIQYF.

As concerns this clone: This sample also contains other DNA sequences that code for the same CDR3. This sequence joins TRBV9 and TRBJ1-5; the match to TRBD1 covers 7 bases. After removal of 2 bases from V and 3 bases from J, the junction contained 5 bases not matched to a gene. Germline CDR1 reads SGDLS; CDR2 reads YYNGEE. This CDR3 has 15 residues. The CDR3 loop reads CASSVGGQSNQPQHF. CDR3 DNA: TGTGCCAGCAGCGTTGGGGGACAGTCCAATCAGCCCCAGCATTTT.